This T cell receptor (beta chain) was recovered during a study of low-dose radiotherapy and immunotherapy resistance in tumors. Overall study: Cohort 1 was given 0.5 Gy per fraction every 2 weeks, for 6.5 Gy total. Dosing of intravenous cyclophosphamide at 200 mg/m2 occurred every two weeks and took place one day prior to radiation and immunotherapy.

This clonotype was seen many times. This CDR3 region has 17 residues. CDR1 and CDR2 (germline): DFQATT, SNEGSKA (reference sequence). Trimming cost V 3 bases and J 0 bases; bases outside gene matches: 5. Covering alpha and beta chains, TRAV- and TRBV-specific primers were used for the first-strand cDNA. Both a constant-region primer and a V-primer adapter served to amplify TCRs across about 20 PCR cycles. TCRdb fed the reads into MiXCR, producing one record per CDR3 protein. The sample includes tens of thousands of distinct CDR3 sequences, 20% to 25% of them seen just once. This sample's time point: before trial treatment. The therapy administered to donors comprised nivolumab, ipilimumab, aspirin, low-dose cyclophosphamide and low-dose radiotherapy.

This receptor was taken from a male donor with prostate cancer. This specimen consisted of PBMCs, obtained before treatment. The rearrangement links TRBV20-1 to TRBJ2-1; TRBD2 agrees at 13 bases. For the CDR3, the DNA is TGCAGTGCTAGTATACTAGCGGGAGGGTCCTCCTACAATGAGCAGTTCTTC. This codes for CSASILAGGSSYNEQFF.